The 16 T cell receptor beta chains listed next were all sequenced from one sample in a study of cytomegalovirus exposure and HLA in healthy donors. The PCR employed 60 Vbeta primers together with 13 Jbeta primers. The assay was immunoSEQ multiplex PCR, and TCRdb's table has in-frame clones only and misses some. The sample shows about 140,000 clones, just under 80% of them seen only once. Sequencing was carried out using PBMCs. The receptors shown here come from a male donor in good health and CMV-seronegative.

The chain employs TRBV15 and TRBJ2-2, with D maybe TRBD1 (5 bases). Trimming took off 0 bases at V and 6 bases at J, with 8 bases between the two ends. This CDR3 has 14 amino acids. Per germline, CDR1 LNHNV and CDR2 YYDKDF (reference sequence). CDR3 sequence reads: CATSRDRVPGELFF. The CDR3 nucleotides read TGTGCCACCAGCAGAGACAGGGTTCCCGGGGAGCTGTTTTTT. The variable domain in full, completed from reference TRBV15 and TRBJ2-2, reads DAMVIQNPRYQVTQFGKPVTLSCSQTLNHNVMYWYQQKSSQAPKLLFHYYDKDFNNEADTPDNFQSRRPNTSFCFLDIRSPGLGDTAMYLCATSRDRVPGELFFGEGSRLTVL.

This clone is a singleton in its sample. Relative to the germline gene, one junction end is altered; a read error may explain this. The chain has TRBV19 and TRBJ1-6; tentative D call: TRBD1 (5 bases). The CDR3 has 15 amino acids. Germline CDR1 reads LNHDA; CDR2 reads SQIVND (reference sequence). This CDR3 reads CASSMSGAYNSPLHF. CDR3 coding DNA: TGTGCCAGTAGTATGAGCGGGGCCTATAATTCCCCCCTCCACTTT.

The chain combines TRBV5-1 with TRBJ2-1, with a possible D match to TRBD1 (6 bases). The CDR3 is 15 amino acids. V lost 1 base and J 3 bases, leaving 11 bases between the germline ends. CDR1 SGHRS and CDR2 YFSETQ come from the germline V gene. CDR3 coding DNA: TGCGCCAGCAGCTTGTTAGGACAGAGCTACAATGAGCAGTTCTTC. Translated, it gives CASSLLGQSYNEQFF.

The rearrangement uses TRBV7-8 and TRBJ2-2, with no clear D. This CDR3 contains 17 residues. CDR1 is SGHVS, CDR2 FQNEAQ, per germline. With 5 bases removed from V and 4 bases from J, the gap between germline ends came to 20 bases. As DNA, the CDR3 is TGTGCCAGCAGCCCACCATCGGCAGGTTTGAGCACCGGGGAGCTGTTTTTT. It encodes CASSPPSAGLSTGELFF.

This clone was seen more than once but under ten times. J is TRBJ1-1 and V is TRBV5-6; possibly TRBD1 for D (6 bases). CDR3 length equals 15 residues. Germline loops: CDR1 SGHDT, CDR2 YYEEEE. V was pared by 1 base and J by 0 bases, with 10 bases between. This CDR3 reads CASSLRGGMNTEAFF. The CDR3 DNA follows: TGTGCCAGCAGCTTGAGAGGGGGAATGAACACTGAAGCTTTCTTT.

The chain links TRBV7-8 to TRBJ2-1; no firm D call. Germline assignment: CDR1 SGHVS and CDR2 FQNEAQ. V shed 1 base and J shed 8 bases, with 6 bases lying between them. The CDR3 has 12 residues. In DNA, the CDR3 is TGTGCCAGCAGCTTAGAAAGCCATGAGCAGTTCTTC. This encodes CASSLESHEQFF. Filled out from reference TRBV7-8 and TRBJ2-1, the complete variable domain reads GAGVSQSPRYKVAKRGQDVALRCDPISGHVSLFWYQQALGQGPEFLTYFQNEAQLDKSGLPSDRFFAERPEGSVSTLKIQRTQQEDSAVYLCASSLESHEQFFGPGTRLTVL.

The chain couples TRBV5-4 to TRBJ2-1; 8 nucleotides match TRBD2. Germline V gene sequence: CDR1 SGHNT, CDR2 YYREEE (reference sequence). V lost 4 bases to trimming and J lost 0 bases; unmatched junction nucleotides: 3. This CDR3 has 15 residues. As DNA, the CDR3 is TGTGCCAGCAGCCGGGGGGGGAGCTCCTACAATGAGCAGTTCTTC. Its protein product is CASSRGGSSYNEQFF.

The chain is built from TRBV7-9 and TRBJ1-1; tentatively, D is TRBD1 (6 bases). Per germline, CDR1 SEHNR and CDR2 FQNEAQ (reference sequence). The length of the CDR3 is 14 residues. V dropped 4 bases and J dropped 6 bases, with 15 bases sitting between them. The CDR3: CASSSSQGSAEAFF. The DNA of the CDR3 is TGTGCCAGCAGCTCCTCGCAGGGGAGCGCTGAAGCTTTCTTT.

The sample holds one count of this clone. V is TRBV2 and J is TRBJ2-5, with TRBD2 as a possible D gene (7 bases). The DNA end is more similar to TRBJ2-7, so the J call may be wrong. Germline V gene data show CDR1 as SNHLY and CDR2 as FYNNEI. This CDR3 has 13 residues. DNA for the CDR3: TGTGCCAGCAGTGTAGGGGGGGTCTACGAGCAGTACTTC. Residues: CASSVGGVYEQYF.

The chain carries TRBV11-2 and TRBJ1-6; D perhaps matches TRBD1 (5 bases). Looked up from germline, CDR1 is SGHAT and CDR2 is FQNNGV. The V end was cut by 0 bases, the J end by 10 bases, with 10 bases between. There are 14 residues in the CDR3. In DNA, the CDR3 is TGTGCCAGCAGCTTAGATTTCGGGGGGTCACCCCTCCACTTT. As protein: CASSLDFGGSPLHF.

The chain uses TRBV30 and TRBJ2-3, with 8 bases aligning to TRBD1. Germline V gives CDR1 GTSNPN, CDR2 SVGIG (reference sequence). After removal of 0 bases from V and 4 bases from J, the junction contained 3 bases not matched to a gene. This CDR3 spans 14 amino acids. CDR3 bases: TGTGCCTGGAGTGTATCAGGGGGCGCAGATACGCAGTATTTT. Residues: CAWSVSGGADTQYF. Supplemented by reference TRBV30 and TRBJ2-3, the full variable domain reads SQTIHQWPATLVQPVGSPLSLECTVEGTSNPNLYWYRQAAGRGLQLLFYSVGIGQISSEVPQNLSASRPQDRQFILSSKKLLLSDSGFYLCAWSVSGGADTQYFGPGTRLTVL.

This chain uses TRBV12-5 with TRBJ2-3, with D maybe TRBD2 (6 bases). The CDR3 is made up of 15 amino acids. V was clipped by 2 bases and J by 6 bases, with 15 bases between them. CDR1 and CDR2 from the germline V gene are LGHNT and FRNRAP. CDR3 residues: CASGLTPGGGDTQYF. CDR3 DNA sequence: TGTGCTAGTGGTTTGACACCGGGTGGGGGGGATACGCAGTATTTT.

The chain uses TRBV6-4 and TRBJ2-3; TRBD2 agrees at 9 bases. V trimming: 0 bases; J trimming: 5 bases; junction bases outside the gene matches: 9. CDR3 length: 17 residues. CDR1 is MRHNA and CDR2 is SNTAGT in the germline V gene. CDR3 amino acids: CASSDSSGGPPGDTQYF. The CDR3 DNA follows: TGTGCCAGCAGTGACTCCAGCGGGGGGCCCCCGGGAGATACGCAGTATTTT.

This chain connects TRBV5-4 to TRBJ2-2, with 7 nucleotides matching TRBD2. Germline V gene data show CDR1 as SGHNT and CDR2 as YYREEE (reference sequence). There are 12 residues in the CDR3. The CDR3 here is CGLAANTGELFF. The CDR3, as DNA: TGTGGTCTAGCGGCGAACACCGGGGAGCTGTTTTTT.

The rearrangement joins TRBV6-5 to TRBJ1-2; D is unclear. V was cut by 5 bases and J by 5 bases, with 12 bases left in between. The CDR3 is made up of 13 amino acids. The V gene's germline CDR1 is MNHEY and CDR2 SVGAGI. The CDR3 loop is CASSLQHRYGYTF. CDR3 nucleotides: TGTGCCAGCAGTCTACAGCACCGTTATGGCTACACCTTC.

This CDR3 reads CASSGGVGQGANPNYGYTF. The CDR3 nucleotides read TGTGCCAGCAGCGGTGGAGTGGGACAGGGGGCAAATCCAAACTATGGCTACACCTTC. This rearrangement joins TRBV9 to TRBJ1-2; 12 bases agree with TRBD1. The junction had 14 bases not matched to a gene; V was cut back by 3 bases and J by 2 bases. The CDR3 totals 19 residues. Germline CDR1 and CDR2: SGDLS and YYNGEE.